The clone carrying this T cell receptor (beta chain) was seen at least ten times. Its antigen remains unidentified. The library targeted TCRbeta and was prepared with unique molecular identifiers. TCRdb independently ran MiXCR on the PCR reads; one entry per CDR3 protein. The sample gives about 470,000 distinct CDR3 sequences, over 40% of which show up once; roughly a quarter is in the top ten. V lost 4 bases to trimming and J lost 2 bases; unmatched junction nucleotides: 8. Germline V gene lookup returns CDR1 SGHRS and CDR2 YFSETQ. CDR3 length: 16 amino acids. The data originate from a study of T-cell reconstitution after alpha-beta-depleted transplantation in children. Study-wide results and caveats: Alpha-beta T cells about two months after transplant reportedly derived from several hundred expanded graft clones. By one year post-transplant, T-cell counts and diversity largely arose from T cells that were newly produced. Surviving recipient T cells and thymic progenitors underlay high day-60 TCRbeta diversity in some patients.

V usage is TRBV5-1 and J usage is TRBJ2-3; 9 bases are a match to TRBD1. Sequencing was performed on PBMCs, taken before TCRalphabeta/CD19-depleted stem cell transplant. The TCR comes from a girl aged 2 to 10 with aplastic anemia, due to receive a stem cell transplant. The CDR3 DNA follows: TGCGCCAGCAGCCGGGAAGGGACAGGGAACACAGATACGCAGTATTTT. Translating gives CASSREGTGNTDTQYF.